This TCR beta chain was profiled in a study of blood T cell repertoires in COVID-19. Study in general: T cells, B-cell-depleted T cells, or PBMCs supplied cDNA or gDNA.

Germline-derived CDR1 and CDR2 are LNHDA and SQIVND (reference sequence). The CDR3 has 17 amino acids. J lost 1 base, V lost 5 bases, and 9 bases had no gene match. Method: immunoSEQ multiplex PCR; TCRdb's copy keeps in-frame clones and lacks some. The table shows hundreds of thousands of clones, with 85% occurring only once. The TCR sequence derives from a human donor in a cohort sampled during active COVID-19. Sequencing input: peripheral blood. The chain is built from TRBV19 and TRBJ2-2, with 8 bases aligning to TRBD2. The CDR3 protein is CASSPLAGNVNTGELFF. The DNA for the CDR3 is TGTGCCAGTAGTCCCCTAGCGGGTAACGTGAACACCGGGGAGCTGTTTTTT.